This entry describes one T cell receptor beta chain. The method was immunoSEQ multiplex PCR; TCRdb's version includes in-frame clones alone and lacks a portion of them. The sample includes roughly 59,000 clones, roughly 80% seen only once; the top ten take approximately 6.4%. These data come from a study of blood T cell repertoires in COVID-19. From germline, CDR1 is SGHTA and CDR2 FQGNSA. After removal of 5 bases from V and 0 bases from J, the junction contained 4 bases not matched to a gene. CDR3 length: 15 residues. Sequences were obtained from peripheral blood. V usage is TRBV7-2 and J usage is TRBJ2-7; 10 positions match TRBD1. The receptor comes from a woman in her forties or fifties with active or convalescent COVID-19. The CDR3: CASSTRTGGSYEQYF. CDR3 nucleotide sequence: TGTGCCAGCAGCACCCGGACAGGGGGCTCCTACGAGCAGTACTTC.